This TCR beta chain was identified during a study of cytomegalovirus exposure and HLA in healthy donors (TCRdb year 2017). In terms of the full investigation: A later analysis indicated that the roughly 120 validation repertoires were generated on the platform also employed for the 700 or so repertoires of the first cohort. The aim of the study was to test whether cataloging public T cell receptors could identify signatures of past pathogen exposure. A separate validation cohort of roughly 120 different subjects was used in addition to the approximately 610-subject first cohort. To predict cytomegalovirus infection status, the study brought together high-throughput TCR immunosequencing, statistical association of individual TCRs with disease status, and machine learning.

About this clone itself: Its antigen remains unidentified. The input lacks base qualities; no much larger clone sits a single base away.

Measured from the cysteine to the phenylalanine, the CDR3 is 14 residues long. This entry keeps only the CDR3 DNA: 42 bases, framed from base 1. V is cut by 4 bases and J by 6 bases, and the space between the germline ends is 11 bases. Sequences SGHRS (CDR1) and YFSETQ (CDR2) are obtained from the germline V gene. The investigation overall reported the following: According to the authors, the approach could potentially be generalized to other disease states and immunological phenotypes. The classifier was reported to diagnose cytomegalovirus status with high specificity and sensitivity in both the original cohort and the validation cohort. A later analysis had no HLA typing for the validation cohort, so co-occurrence there was scored across all 110 or so repertoires. A later analysis found that TCRs clustered in the first cohort also tended to co-occur in the roughly 120 validation repertoires, with approximately 95% of cluster scores above 0. In vitro tests confirmed that three of the cytomegalovirus-associated TCR beta chains recognize cytomegalovirus antigens. In the study, 164 TCR beta chains were listed as associated with cytomegalovirus. Most TCR sequences were seen in very few donors, while some public TCRs were found in many individuals.

The library relied on the immunoSEQ multiplex PCR assay. Regarding the original processing steps: A statistical classification framework was built for diagnosing cytomegalovirus status from the catalog of TCR beta chain sequences. Here the immuneACCESS table is served through TCRdb, limited to in-frame sequences with V and J called. Missing clones are a known gap in these copies; in checked studies unresolved V genes cover under half, and the rest lacks a known reason. The DNA was the basis for D and trimming; V, J and clone size are from that table. This sample gives 150,000 to 200,000 clones in total; approximately 96% of them show up just once. Under 0.9% of the sample rests with the top ten. The donors were included in the validation cohort of 100 to 150 subjects, a group kept apart from the approximately 690-subject first cohort.

Sequenced input: PBMCs. The rearranged segments are TRBV5-1 and TRBJ1-6; the D region possibly corresponds to TRBD1 (6 bases align). The source of this sequence is a woman between 18 and 29 years old in good health and CMV-seronegative. The CDR3 protein is CASSGDRSNSPLHF. The DNA reads TGCGCCAGCAGCGGAGACAGGAGTAATTCACCCCTCCACTTT.